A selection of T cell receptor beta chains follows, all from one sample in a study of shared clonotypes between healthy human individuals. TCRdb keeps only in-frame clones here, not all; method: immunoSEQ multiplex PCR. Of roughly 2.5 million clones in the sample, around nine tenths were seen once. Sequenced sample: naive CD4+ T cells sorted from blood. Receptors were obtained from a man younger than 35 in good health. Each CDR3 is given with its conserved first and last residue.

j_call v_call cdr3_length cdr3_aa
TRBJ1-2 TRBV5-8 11 CASGGTYGYTF
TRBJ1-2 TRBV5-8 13 CASSLVVGYGYTF
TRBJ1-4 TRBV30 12 CALGATNEKLFF
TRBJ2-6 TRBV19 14 CASSTGGGANVLTF
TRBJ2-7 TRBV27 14 CASSLRVAPYEQYF
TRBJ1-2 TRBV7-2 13 CASSWGIQGAGTF
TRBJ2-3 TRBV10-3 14 CALSTSGSTDTQYF
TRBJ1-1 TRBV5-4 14 CASSLKQGDTEAFF
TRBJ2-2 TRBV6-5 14 CASSPPGNTGELFF
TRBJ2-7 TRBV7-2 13 CASSLGRDYEQYF
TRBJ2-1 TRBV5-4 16 CASSLGGTSIYNEQFF
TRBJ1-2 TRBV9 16 CASSVARGGRSYGYTF
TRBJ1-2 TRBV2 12 CASSDGTGGYTF
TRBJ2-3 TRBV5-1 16 CASSAGRAGVTDTQYF
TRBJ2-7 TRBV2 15 CASSGDRGDSYEQYF
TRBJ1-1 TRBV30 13 CAWSVQGRTEAFF
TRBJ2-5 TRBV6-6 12 CASSYKWETQYF
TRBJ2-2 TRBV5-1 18 CASSRQPGQGRNTGELFF
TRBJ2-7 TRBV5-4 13 CASFRLDSYEQYF
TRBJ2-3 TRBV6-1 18 CASSGGGGQLSFLDTQYF
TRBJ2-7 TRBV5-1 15 CASSLLDSTSYEQYF
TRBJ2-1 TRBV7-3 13 CASSPSTSYEQFF
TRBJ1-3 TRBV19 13 CASSIDGGNTIYF
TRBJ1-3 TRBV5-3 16 CARSDTGPSSGNTIYF
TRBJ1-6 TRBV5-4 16 CASSLSGGLSRSPLHF
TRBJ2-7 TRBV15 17 CATSRDLSGTVSYEQYF
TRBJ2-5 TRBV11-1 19 CASSSENRRPRVGLETQYF
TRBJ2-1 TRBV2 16 CASEGTGGRSYNEQFF
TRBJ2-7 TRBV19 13 CASPPDATPEQYF
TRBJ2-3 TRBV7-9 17 CASSLRPGLAETDTQYF
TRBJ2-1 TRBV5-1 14 CASKRVAGENEQFF
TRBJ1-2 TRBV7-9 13 CASSPRQNYGYTF
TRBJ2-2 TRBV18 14 CASTDRVNTGELFF
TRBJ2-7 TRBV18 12 CASSPQGDEQYF
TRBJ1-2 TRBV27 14 CASSQGQGRYGYTF
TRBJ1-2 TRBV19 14 CASSIKGVPSGYTF
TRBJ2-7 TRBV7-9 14 CASSLVGQSYEQYF
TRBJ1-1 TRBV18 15 CASSPRIPENTEAFF
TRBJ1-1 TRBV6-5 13 CASSLPGNLRAFF
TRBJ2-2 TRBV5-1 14 CASGPGQATGELFF
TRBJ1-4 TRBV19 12 CASSELDEKLFF
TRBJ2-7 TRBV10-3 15 CAISESDRGLHEQYF
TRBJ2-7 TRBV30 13 CAWSGWQGNEQYF
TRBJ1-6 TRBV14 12 CASSQRFSPLHF
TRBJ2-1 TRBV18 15 CASSPASGGANEQFF
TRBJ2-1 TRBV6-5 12 CASRATSRQQFF
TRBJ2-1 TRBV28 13 CASSVGQGIEQFF
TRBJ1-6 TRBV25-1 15 CASSEIRGDNSPLHF
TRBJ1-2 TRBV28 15 CASSYSWGVGYGYTF
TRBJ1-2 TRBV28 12 CASSFNDYGYTF